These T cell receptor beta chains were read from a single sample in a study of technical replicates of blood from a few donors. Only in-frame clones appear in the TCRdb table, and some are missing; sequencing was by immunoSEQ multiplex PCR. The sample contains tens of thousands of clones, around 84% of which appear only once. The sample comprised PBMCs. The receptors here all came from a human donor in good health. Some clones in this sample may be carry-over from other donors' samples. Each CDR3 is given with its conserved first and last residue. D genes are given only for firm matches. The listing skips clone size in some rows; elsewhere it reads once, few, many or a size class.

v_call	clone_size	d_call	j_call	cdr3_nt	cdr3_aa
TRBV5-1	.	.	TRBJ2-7	TGCGCCAGCAGCCCTACGACAGGGACTCTACTCTACGAGCAGTACTTC	CASSPTTGTLLYEQYF
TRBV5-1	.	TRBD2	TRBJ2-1	TGCGCCAGCAGCTTGGCCGAGGTAGCGGGGGCCCCTGAGCAGTTCTTC	CASSLAEVAGAPEQFF
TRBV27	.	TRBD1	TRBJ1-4	TGTGCCAGCAGTTTATACGGGACAGGCAATGAAAAACTGTTTTTT	CASSLYGTGNEKLFF
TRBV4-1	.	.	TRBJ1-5	TGCGCCAGCAGCCATCACAGGGACAATCAGCCCCAGCATTTT	CASSHHRDNQPQHF
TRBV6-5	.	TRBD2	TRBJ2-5	TGTGCCAGCAGTTACTATCCTAGCGGGAGAGGGGAGACCCAGTACTTC	CASSYYPSGRGETQYF
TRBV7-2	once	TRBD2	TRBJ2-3	TGTGCCAGCAGCCTCGGACTAGCGGTGTTCACAGATACGCAGTATTTT	CASSLGLAVFTDTQYF
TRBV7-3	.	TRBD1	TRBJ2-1	TGTGCCAGCAGCTTACCCGGACAGGCCTACAATGAGCAGTTCTTC	CASSLPGQAYNEQFF
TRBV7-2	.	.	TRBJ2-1	TGTGCCAGCAGCTTTTCGGTGGACAATGAGCAGTTCTTC	CASSFSVDNEQFF
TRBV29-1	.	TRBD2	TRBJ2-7	TGCAGCGTTGGCGGCCTAGCGGTGTACGAGCAGTACTTC	CSVGGLAVYEQYF
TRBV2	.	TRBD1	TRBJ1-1	TGTGCCAGCAGCTTAAGCAGGGGGACTGAAGCTTTCTTT	CASSLSRGTEAFF